This T cell receptor beta chain was retrieved from a study of T-cell memory formation after mild COVID-19 (dated by TCRdb to the early 2020s). The study in broad terms: Most TCR sequence clusters were specific to one of the two donors. T-cell clones expanding and contracting after mild COVID-19 in two donors were tracked by longitudinal TCRalpha and TCRbeta repertoire sequencing. Two young, previously healthy adult volunteers, one female and one male, were included in the cohort.

Ficoll-Paque density gradient centrifugation was used to isolate PBMCs. Worth noting for this clonotype: The antigen it recognizes is unknown. Per-base qualities were not stored, and no clone one base away is much larger.

Sequencing instrument: Illumina NovaSeq 6000. TCRalpha and TCRbeta cDNA libraries were built by 5'RACE with constant-segment primers, adding sample barcodes and unique molecular identifiers. RNA was extracted from every sample with Trizol reagent. The libraries were amplified in two PCR steps, and the second step added a second sample barcode and Illumina TruSeq adapters. Libraries were sequenced on an Illumina NovaSeq with 2 x 150 bp paired-end reads. On the study's bioinformatics: With migec v1.2.7, reads were demultiplexed and then collapsed into UMI-guided consensus sequences. Using mixcr v2.1.11, UMI consensuses were aligned to TRA and TRB V and J templates and then assembled into clonotypes. A clonotype was counted as expanded or contracted only if both edgeR and NoisET called the change significant, with noise models trained on biological replicates. For edgeR calls, a false discovery rate-adjusted p below 0.01 and a log2 fold-change threshold of 1 were applied. PCA with hierarchical clustering of max-normalized trajectories of the 1000 most abundant clonotypes was used as exploratory dynamics analysis. Each responding clone was given a CD4 or CD8 phenotype based on the CD4+ and CD8+ repertoires, which had been sequenced separately. Starting from the raw public reads, TCRdb applied fastp trimming at Q25, assembled clones with MiXCR and retained in-frame beta chains. Merged by CDR3 protein, the rows form single entries marked with the most common genes and DNA. For this entry, the V and J calls and clone size follow TCRdb and not the study's own pipeline. The sample profile shows roughly 620,000 distinct CDR3 sequences; roughly 18% of them were found once. More than 10% of the sample belongs to the ten largest clones.

Findings and caveats that apply to the study as a whole: Contracting CD4+ clones were found mainly in CM and EM memory subsets, while CD8+ clones were enriched in EMRA. Some responding clones were detected in pre-infection memory, suggesting pre-existing cross-reactive memory T cells joined the SARS-CoV-2 response. Whether the second-wave clones peaking on day 37 were SARS-CoV-2 specific was not confirmed. Only a couple of mild cases were covered in the study, and larger cohorts including severe cases with pre-infection samples were considered necessary. Balanced CD4/CD8 phenotypes were observed for clones contracting from day 15 to 85, whereas a bias towards CD4+ was observed for a second wave of clones expanding from day 15 to 37.

V drops 0 bases and J drops 1 base, leaving 10 bases in between. From a lookup of the germline V gene (reference sequence), CDR1 and CDR2 are LGHDT and YNNKEL. The cysteine opens and the phenylalanine closes a CDR3 of 15 amino acids. Only CDR3 DNA remains: 45 bases, in frame from the first base. Sequences were obtained from PBMCs or a T cell subset sorted from them (not recorded which). The origin of this receptor is an adult woman who had mild COVID-19 (a few samples of this study predate the infection). The sample titles of this study are shuffled in the database, so cell type and time point are left out; the donor was told from shared clones. This sequence uses TRBV3-1 and TRBJ2-7; perhaps TRBD2 is the D gene, with 6 bases matching. The nucleotides read TGTGCCAGCAGCCAAGAACCTGGGGGGTCCTACGAGCAGTACTTC. Its translation reads: CASSQEPGGSYEQYF.